This TCR beta chain was retrieved from a study of T-cell reconstitution after alpha-beta-depleted transplantation in children. Study conclusions and caveats: Several hundred graft clones that had expanded were reportedly the source of alpha-beta T cells about two months after transplant. T cells produced anew were the main source of T-cell counts and diversity one year after transplant.

Unique molecular identifiers were used to barcode this TCRbeta library. TCRdb independently ran MiXCR on the PCR reads; one entry per CDR3 protein. The table has some 600,000 distinct CDR3 sequences, 10% to 15% seen once; the top ten hold over 2%. A word on this clonotype: Antigen: not known.

The sample here was PBMCs, mostly from graft donor cells, taken 360 days after TCRalphabeta/CD19-depleted stem cell transplant. The sequence was obtained from a male patient between 10 and 17 years old who had a stem cell transplant for acute myeloid leukemia, so the T cells may come from the graft donor.

As DNA, the CDR3 is TGTGCCAGCAGCGTAGCCGCAGGTCCCTACGAGCAGTACTTC. Translated, it gives CASSVAAGPYEQYF. The rearrangement links TRBV9 to TRBJ2-7; D gene uncertain. Germline-derived CDR1 and CDR2 are SGDLS and YYNGEE. Between the trimmed V and J ends, which lost 0 bases and 2 bases, there was a span of 9 bases. The CDR3 has 14 amino acids.